This note documents a single T cell receptor beta chain sequence. The antigen it recognizes is unknown. Base qualities are not at hand, and no much larger clone is one base apart. These data belong to a study of T cell changes during pregnancy in multiple sclerosis (dated by TCRdb to the late 2010s). With respect to the entire study: In women with multiple sclerosis, the researchers looked at how the T cell repertoire shifted as pregnancy progressed.

The receptor library was made with the immunoSEQ multiplex PCR assay. The table comes from immuneACCESS by way of TCRdb, which keeps in-frame sequences with V and J called. Part of the clones is missing from these tables; in studies checked, under half for an unresolved V gene and the rest for unknown reasons. Across this sample there are approximately 52,000 clones, with around 92% seen only once. Of the sample, less than 0.3% falls within the top ten clones. V loses 2 bases at its end and J loses 2 bases; junction bases beyond the gene matches: 6. From cysteine to phenylalanine, the CDR3 is 16 amino acids long. Only the CDR3 portion is preserved as DNA: 48 bases, with reading frame beginning at the first base. The CDR1 and CDR2 encoded by the germline V gene are SGHVS and FQNEAQ.

This clonotype originated in a female donor with multiple sclerosis, enrolled in a pregnancy study. Sequences were derived from CD4+ T cells from peripheral blood mononuclear cells, sampled in the third trimester of pregnancy. The sequence links TRBV7-8 to TRBJ2-3, with TRBD2 matching 8 junction bases. The CDR3 region reads CASSLFGGGITDTQYF. At the DNA level, the sequence is TGTGCCAGCAGCTTATTTGGCGGGGGGATCACAGATACGCAGTATTTT.